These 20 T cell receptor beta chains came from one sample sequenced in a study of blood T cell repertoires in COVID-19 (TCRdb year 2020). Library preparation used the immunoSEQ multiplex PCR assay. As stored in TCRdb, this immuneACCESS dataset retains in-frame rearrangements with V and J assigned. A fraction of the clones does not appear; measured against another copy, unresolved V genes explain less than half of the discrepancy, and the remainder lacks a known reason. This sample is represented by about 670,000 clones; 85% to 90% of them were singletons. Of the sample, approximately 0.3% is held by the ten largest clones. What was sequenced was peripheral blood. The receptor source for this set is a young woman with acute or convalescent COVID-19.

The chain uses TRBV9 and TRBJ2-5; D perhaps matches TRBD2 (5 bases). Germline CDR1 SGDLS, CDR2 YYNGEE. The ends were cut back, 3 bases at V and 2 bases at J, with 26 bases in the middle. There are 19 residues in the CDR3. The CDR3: CASSGRYGGGPAPQETQYF. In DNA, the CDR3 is TGTGCCAGCAGCGGAAGATACGGCGGAGGCCCCGCCCCTCAAGAGACCCAGTACTTC.

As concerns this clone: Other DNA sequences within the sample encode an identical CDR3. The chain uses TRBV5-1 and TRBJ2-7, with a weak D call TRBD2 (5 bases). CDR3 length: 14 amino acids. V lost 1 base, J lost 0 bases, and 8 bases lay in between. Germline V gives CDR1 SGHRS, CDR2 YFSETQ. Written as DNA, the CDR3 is TGCGCCAGCAGCTTGCCGGGGAGCTCCTACGAGCAGTACTTC. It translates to CASSLPGSSYEQYF.

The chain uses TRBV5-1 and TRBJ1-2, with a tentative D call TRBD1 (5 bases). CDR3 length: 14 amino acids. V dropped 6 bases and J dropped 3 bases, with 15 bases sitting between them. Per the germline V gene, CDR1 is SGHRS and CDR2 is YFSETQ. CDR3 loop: CASKPDSLYYGYTF. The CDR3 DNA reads TGCGCCAGCAAACCTGACAGCCTCTACTATGGCTACACCTTC.

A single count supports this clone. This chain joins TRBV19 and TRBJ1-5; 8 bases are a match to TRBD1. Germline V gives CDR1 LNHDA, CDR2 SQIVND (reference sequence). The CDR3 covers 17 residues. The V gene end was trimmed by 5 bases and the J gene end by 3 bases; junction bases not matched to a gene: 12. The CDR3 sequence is CASSPRQGADINQPQHF. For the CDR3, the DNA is TGTGCCAGTAGTCCGAGGCAGGGGGCAGATATCAATCAGCCCCAGCATTTT.

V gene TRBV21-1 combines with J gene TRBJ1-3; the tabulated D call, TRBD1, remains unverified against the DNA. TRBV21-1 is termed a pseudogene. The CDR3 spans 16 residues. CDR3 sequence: CASSKEQGTSGNTIYF. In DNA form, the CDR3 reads TGTGCCAGCAGCAAAGAACAGGGAACCTCTGGAAACACCATATATTTT.

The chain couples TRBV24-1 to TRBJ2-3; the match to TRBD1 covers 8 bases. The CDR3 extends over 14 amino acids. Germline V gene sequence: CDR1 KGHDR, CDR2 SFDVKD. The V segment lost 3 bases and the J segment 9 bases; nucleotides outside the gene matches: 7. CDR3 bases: TGTGCCACCAGTGATGGACAGGGCGCGAACACGCAGTATTTT. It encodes CATSDGQGANTQYF.

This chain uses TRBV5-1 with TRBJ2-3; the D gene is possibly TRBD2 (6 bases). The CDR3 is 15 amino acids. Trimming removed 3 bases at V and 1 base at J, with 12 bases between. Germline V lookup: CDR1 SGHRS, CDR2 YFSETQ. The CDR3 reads CASSSGTPGTDTQYF. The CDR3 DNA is TGCGCCAGCAGCTCCGGGACTCCAGGCACAGATACGCAGTATTTT.

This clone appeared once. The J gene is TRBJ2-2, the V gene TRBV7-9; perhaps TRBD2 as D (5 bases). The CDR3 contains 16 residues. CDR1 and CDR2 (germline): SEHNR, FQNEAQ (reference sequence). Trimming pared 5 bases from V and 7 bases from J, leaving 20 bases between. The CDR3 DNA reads TGTGCCAGCAGCGCCCCCATGAGGGATGGAAGCGGGGAGCTGTTTTTT. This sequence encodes CASSAPMRDGSGELFF.

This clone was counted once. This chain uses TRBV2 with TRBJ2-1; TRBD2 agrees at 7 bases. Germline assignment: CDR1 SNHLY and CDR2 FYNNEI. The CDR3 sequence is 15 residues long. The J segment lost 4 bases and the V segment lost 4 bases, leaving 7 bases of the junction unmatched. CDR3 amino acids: CASSADSGGYNEQFF. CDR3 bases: TGTGCCAGCAGTGCCGATTCGGGGGGATACAATGAGCAGTTCTTC.

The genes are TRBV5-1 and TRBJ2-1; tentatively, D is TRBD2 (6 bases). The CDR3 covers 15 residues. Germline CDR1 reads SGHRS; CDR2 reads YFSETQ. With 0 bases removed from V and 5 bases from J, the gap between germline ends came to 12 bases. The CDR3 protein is CASSLASAAHNEQFF. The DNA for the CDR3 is TGCGCCAGCAGCTTGGCTAGCGCGGCTCACAATGAGCAGTTCTTC.

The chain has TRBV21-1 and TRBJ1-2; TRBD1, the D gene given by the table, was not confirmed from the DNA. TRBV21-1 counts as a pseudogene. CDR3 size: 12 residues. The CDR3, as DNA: TGTGCCAGCAACAGGGGTACGGATGGCTACACCTTC. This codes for CASNRGTDGYTF.

CDR3 loop: CASSLAAGEGYTF. DNA of the CDR3: TGTGCCAGCAGCTTAGCGGCAGGGGAAGGCTACACCTTC. The chain carries TRBV7-9 and TRBJ1-2; TRBD1 is a possible D gene (6 bases). CDR1 and CDR2 from the germline V gene are SEHNR and FQNEAQ (reference sequence). Between the trimmed V and J ends, which lost 0 bases and 8 bases, there was a span of 10 bases. The CDR3 runs to 13 residues.

The CDR3 DNA reads TGTGCCAGCAGCTCAACAGCGGGGACCGAGCAGTACTTC. Encoded protein: CASSSTAGTEQYF. This chain uses TRBV3-1 (or the pseudogene TRBV3-2) with TRBJ2-7, with 7 bases identical to TRBD2. CDR3 length equals 13 residues. V gave up 5 bases and J gave up 6 bases; unmatched junction bases: 7. Germline V gives CDR1 LGHDT, CDR2 YNNKEL (reference sequence).

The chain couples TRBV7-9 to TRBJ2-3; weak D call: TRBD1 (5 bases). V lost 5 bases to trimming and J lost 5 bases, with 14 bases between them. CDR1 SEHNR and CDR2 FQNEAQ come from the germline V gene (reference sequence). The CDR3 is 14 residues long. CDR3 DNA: TGTGCCAGCAGCCCGCGGACATTCGGAGATACGCAGTATTTT. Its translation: CASSPRTFGDTQYF.

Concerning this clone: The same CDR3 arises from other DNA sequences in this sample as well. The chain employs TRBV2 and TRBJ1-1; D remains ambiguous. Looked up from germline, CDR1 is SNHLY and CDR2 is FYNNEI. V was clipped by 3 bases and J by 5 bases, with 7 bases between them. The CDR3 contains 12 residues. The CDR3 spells CASSDRGTEAFF. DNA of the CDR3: TGTGCCAGCAGTGACAGAGGTACTGAAGCTTTCTTT.

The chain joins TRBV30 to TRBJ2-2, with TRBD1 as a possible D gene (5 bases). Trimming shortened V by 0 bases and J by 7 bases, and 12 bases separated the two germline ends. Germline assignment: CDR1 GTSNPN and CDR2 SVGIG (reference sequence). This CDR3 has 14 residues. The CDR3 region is CAWSVLGEVGELFF. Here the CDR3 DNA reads TGTGCCTGGAGTGTCTTAGGGGAAGTCGGGGAGCTGTTTTTT.

The CDR3 reads CASSPIGGGFKTGELFF. The CDR3 nucleotides read TGCGCCAGCAGCCCCATTGGGGGGGGCTTTAAGACCGGGGAGCTGTTTTTT. The gene calls are TRBV5-1 and TRBJ2-2; D is perhaps TRBD2 (7 bases). The germline CDR1 and CDR2 sequences are SGHRS and YFSETQ. The CDR3 has 17 amino acids. V was clipped by 4 bases and J by 5 bases, with 21 bases between them. Combining the CDR3 with reference TRBV5-1 and TRBJ2-2 gives the whole variable domain KAGVTQTPRYLIKTRGQQVTLSCSPISGHRSVSWYQQTPGQGLQFLFEYFSETQRNKGNFPGRFSGRQFSNSRSEMNVSTLELGDSALYLCASSPIGGGFKTGELFFGEGSRLTVL.

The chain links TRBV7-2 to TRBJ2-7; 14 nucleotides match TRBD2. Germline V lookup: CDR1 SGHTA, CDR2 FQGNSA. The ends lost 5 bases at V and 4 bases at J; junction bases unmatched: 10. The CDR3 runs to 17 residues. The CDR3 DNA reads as TGTGCCAGCAGCCTTGCCGGGACTAGCGGGGGTTGGTACGAGCAGTACTTC. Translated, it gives CASSLAGTSGGWYEQYF.

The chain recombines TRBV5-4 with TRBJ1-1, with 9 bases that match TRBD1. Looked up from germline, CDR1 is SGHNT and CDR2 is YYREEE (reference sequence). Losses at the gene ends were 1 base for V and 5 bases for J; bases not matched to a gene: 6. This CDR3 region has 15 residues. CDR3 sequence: CASSLWDREFTEAFF. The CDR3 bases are TGTGCCAGCAGCTTGTGGGACAGGGAGTTTACTGAAGCTTTCTTT.

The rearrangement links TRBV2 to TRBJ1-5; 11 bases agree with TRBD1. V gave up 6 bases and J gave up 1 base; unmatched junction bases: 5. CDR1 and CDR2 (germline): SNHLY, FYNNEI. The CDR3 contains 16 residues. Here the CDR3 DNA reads TGTGCCAGCAGAGGACAGGGGGCATTGAGCAATCAGCCCCAGCATTTT. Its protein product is CASRGQGALSNQPQHF.